This T cell receptor beta chain was identified in a study of human T cells and chemical hapten exposure. Study background: The upper back received 0.01% DPC by patch testing, with results read at 6 days.

The CDR3 is 15 amino acids. Germline V lookup: CDR1 MGHRA, CDR2 YSYEKL. Unmatched junction bases numbered 12, after V lost 5 bases and J lost 8 bases. Time point noted: patch test 2, 6 weeks after DPC sensitization. Treatment indicated: therapeutic diphenylcyclopropenone sensitization with weekly scalp DPC. One entry per CDR3 protein, called by TCRdb with MiXCR from the RACE reads. The table lists about 42,000 distinct CDR3 sequences, 8.9% of them singletons. This clonotype was seen ten or more times. The sample was whole blood, taken in connection with sensitization to the hapten diphenylcyclopropenone (DPC). This clonotype was obtained from a woman between 40 and 55 years old with alopecia areata. Some clones in this sample may be carry-over from other donors' samples. This chain connects TRBV4-1 to TRBJ2-1, with 7 bases aligning to TRBD1. This chain's CDR3 is CASSGNRGSFHEQFF. The CDR3 DNA follows: TGCGCCAGCAGCGGGAACAGGGGATCTTTCCATGAGCAGTTCTTC.